This paragraph covers one T cell receptor (beta chain) sequence. Germline V gene sequence: CDR1 MNHEY, CDR2 SMNVEV (reference sequence). The CDR3 is 16 residues long. The V gene lost 7 bases and the J gene lost 6 bases, with 21 bases spanning the gap. This entry is derived from a study of shared T cell receptors in the human thymus. This table comes from immunoSEQ multiplex PCR, and its TCRdb copy is limited to in-frame clones, with some not included. The sample includes 600,000 to 900,000 clones, 80% to 90% of them seen just once. The data were also submitted as part of a second study, on human thymus T cells.

The chain employs TRBV27 and TRBJ2-2; perhaps TRBD1 as D (6 bases). The sequence came from a girl under three years old with a congenital heart defect. Source material: thymocytes. This chain's CDR3 is CASIPGGYDGAGELFF. CDR3 bases: TGTGCCAGCATCCCTGGGGGCTACGATGGTGCCGGGGAGCTGTTTTTT.